These T cell receptor beta chains were read from a single sample in a study of blood T cell repertoires in COVID-19. TCRdb's table, derived via immunoSEQ multiplex PCR, lists solely in-frame clones and lacks some. The sample yields more than 40,000 clones, 84% seen once. The sample was peripheral blood. The source of these receptors is a man aged 45 to 65 with active COVID-19. Each CDR3 is given with its conserved first and last residue. The D gene is left open where the match is weak. Clone size is shown for a subset of rows, as once, few, many or a class of expanded clone.

TRBV24-1	NA	few	TRBJ2-1	CATSDYQDSYNEQFF	TGTGCCACCAGTGATTATCAAGACAGCTACAATGAGCAGTTCTTC
TRBV24-1	TRBD1	NA	TRBJ1-5	CATSDPGGGNQPQHF	TGTGCCACCAGTGATCCAGGGGGCGGCAATCAGCCCCAGCATTTT
TRBV7-8	TRBD2	NA	TRBJ2-2	CASSLGQLAGSGELFF	TGTGCCAGCAGCTTAGGTCAACTAGCGGGGTCCGGGGAGCTGTTTTTT
TRBV5-1	TRBD2	NA	TRBJ2-7	CASSLVARGVEQYF	TGCGCCAGCAGCTTGGTGGCACGGGGGGTAGAGCAGTACTTC
TRBV7-2	NA	NA	TRBJ2-5	CASSFQAGQETQYF	TGTGCCAGCAGCTTTCAGGCAGGTCAGGAGACCCAGTACTTC
TRBV3-1/TRBV3-2	NA	NA	TRBJ2-7	CASSHTGFYEQYF	TGTGCCAGCAGCCACACAGGTTTCTACGAGCAGTACTTC
TRBV18	TRBD2	NA	TRBJ2-2	CASSPTSGGFTGELFF	TGTGCCAGCTCACCAACTAGCGGGGGATTCACCGGGGAGCTGTTTTTT
TRBV15	TRBD1	NA	TRBJ2-7	CATSSPGQDYEQYF	TGTGCCACCAGTTCACCGGGACAGGACTACGAGCAGTACTTC
TRBV10-3	TRBD1	NA	TRBJ2-2	CAIAGTGNTGELFF	TGTGCCATCGCCGGGACAGGGAACACCGGGGAGCTGTTTTTT
TRBV27	NA	NA	TRBJ1-1	CASSLSTQGYTEAFF	TGTGCCAGCAGTTTATCGACACAGGGATACACTGAAGCTTTCTTT
TRBV29-1	TRBD2	NA	TRBJ2-5	CSVEEIGTSGETQYF	TGCAGCGTTGAAGAGATCGGGACTAGCGGAGAGACCCAGTACTTC
TRBV28	TRBD2	NA	TRBJ2-2	CASSLTTSGTGELFF	TGTGCCAGCAGCCTAACGACTAGCGGGACCGGGGAGCTGTTTTTT
TRBV6-2/TRBV6-3	TRBD2	NA	TRBJ2-1	CASSRLAGGWSSYNEQFF	TGTGCCAGCAGCCGACTAGCGGGGGGGTGGAGCTCCTACAATGAGCAGTTCTTC
TRBV15	TRBD2	NA	TRBJ2-1	CATSRDGAGLTQFF	TGTGCCACCAGCAGAGATGGAGCGGGACTCACGCAGTTCTTC
TRBV5-6	TRBD1	NA	TRBJ2-4	CASSAKTGVKNIQYF	TGTGCCAGCAGCGCCAAAACAGGGGTTAAAAACATTCAGTACTTC
TRBV6-5	NA	few	TRBJ2-7	CASIQRGGDLYEQYF	TGTGCCAGCATCCAAAGGGGGGGGGACCTCTACGAGCAGTACTTC
TRBV27	NA	NA	TRBJ2-7	CASSFQGSHEQYF	TGTGCCAGCAGTTTTCAGGGATCCCACGAGCAGTACTTC
TRBV2	NA	NA	TRBJ1-4	CASMGGRVAEKLFF	TGTGCCAGCATGGGGGGAAGGGTTGCGGAAAAACTGTTTTTT
TRBV7-7	TRBD2	NA	TRBJ2-2	CASSPGTSANTGELFF	TGTGCCAGCAGCCCCGGGACTAGCGCGAACACCGGGGAGCTGTTTTTT
TRBV19	TRBD2	NA	TRBJ2-7	CASSILGGYEQYF	TGTGCCAGTAGTATCCTCGGGGGGTACGAGCAGTACTTC
TRBV10-2	NA	NA	TRBJ1-4	CASSELEKLFF	TGCGCCAGCAGTGAGTTAGAAAAACTGTTTTTT
TRBV27	NA	NA	TRBJ1-5	CASRGGNQPQHF	TGTGCCAGCAGAGGAGGTAATCAGCCCCAGCATTTT
TRBV27	NA	NA	TRBJ1-3	CASSLSISSGNTIYF	TGTGCCAGCAGTTTATCGATCAGCTCTGGAAACACCATATATTTT
TRBV28	NA	NA	TRBJ1-6	CASSYPGTPLHF	TGTGCCAGCAGTTACCCCGGGACACCCCTCCACTTT
TRBV11-3	NA	NA	TRBJ2-1	CASSLGAGTTDNEQFF	TGTGCCAGCAGCTTAGGGGCTGGGACAACAGACAATGAGCAGTTCTTC
TRBV13	TRBD1	NA	TRBJ2-5	CASSSGQGSSQETQYF	TGTGCCAGCAGCTCGGGACAGGGGAGCTCTCAAGAGACCCAGTACTTC
TRBV9	NA	NA	TRBJ2-6	CASSLKSSGANVLTF	TGTGCCAGCAGCTTGAAGAGCTCTGGGGCCAACGTCCTGACTTTC
TRBV7-2	TRBD1	NA	TRBJ2-5	CASSLVQGSQETQYF	TGTGCCAGCAGCTTAGTACAGGGGTCCCAAGAGACCCAGTACTTC
TRBV9	NA	once	TRBJ2-3	CASSISSDTQYF	TGTGCCAGCAGCATTAGCTCGGATACGCAGTATTTT
TRBV6-5	NA	NA	TRBJ1-5	CASRTTEGNQPQHF	TGTGCCAGCAGAACAACGGAGGGCAATCAGCCCCAGCATTTT
TRBV7-2	NA	few	TRBJ2-2	CASSSLLTGELFF	TGTGCCAGCAGCTCCCTCTTGACCGGGGAGCTGTTTTTT
TRBV5-6	NA	NA	TRBJ1-4	CASSLLIVGLGEKLFF	TGTGCCAGCAGCTTGTTAATCGTGGGCTTAGGAGAAAAACTGTTTTTT
TRBV3-1/TRBV3-2	TRBD1	NA	TRBJ2-5	CASSQGAQGASETQYF	TGTGCCAGCAGCCAAGGGGCCCAGGGGGCTAGCGAGACCCAGTACTTC
TRBV18	TRBD1	NA	TRBJ2-7	CASSPTGTGEYEQYF	TGTGCCAGCTCTCCAACCGGGACAGGGGAATACGAGCAGTACTTC
TRBV19	NA	NA	TRBJ2-2	CASGFGFFGTGELFF	TGTGCCAGTGGCTTCGGGTTTTTTGGCACCGGGGAGCTGTTTTTT
TRBV15	NA	NA	TRBJ1-2	CATSRDMVPKSNYGYTF	TGTGCCACCAGCAGAGATATGGTTCCTAAATCCAACTATGGCTACACCTTC
TRBV18	TRBD2	NA	TRBJ2-5	CASSPGGTAQETQYF	TGTGCCAGCTCACCGGGAGGGACTGCTCAAGAGACCCAGTACTTC
TRBV7-2	TRBD2	NA	TRBJ2-7	CASSPGLATYEQYF	TGTGCCAGCAGCCCGGGACTAGCAACCTACGAGCAGTACTTC
TRBV10-3	NA	NA	TRBJ1-1	CAISEPDSGTEAFF	TGTGCCATCAGTGAGCCCGATTCAGGCACTGAAGCTTTCTTT
TRBV29-1	TRBD2	NA	TRBJ2-3	CSVEVAGALSGTQYF	TGCAGCGTCGAGGTAGCGGGGGCCCTTAGTGGTACGCAGTATTTT
TRBV9	NA	NA	TRBJ2-3	CASSHGQDTQYF	TGTGCCAGCAGTCACGGACAGGATACGCAGTATTTT
TRBV28	NA	once	TRBJ1-3	CASSLPQGSGNTIYF	TGTGCCAGCAGTTTACCCCAGGGGTCGGGAAACACCATATATTTT
TRBV2	TRBD2	NA	TRBJ2-7	CASREPPGTSSYEQYF	TGTGCCAGCAGAGAACCCCCAGGGACTAGCTCCTACGAGCAGTACTTC
TRBV2	TRBD1	NA	TRBJ1-4	CASSEAGTGGNEKLFF	TGTGCCAGCAGTGAAGCGGGGACAGGGGGGAATGAAAAACTGTTTTTT
TRBV10-2	TRBD1	NA	TRBJ1-5	CASSALIVGGQQPQHF	TGCGCCAGCAGTGCCTTGATTGTAGGGGGCCAACAGCCCCAGCATTTT
TRBV13	NA	few	TRBJ2-5	CASTYIPQFQETQYF	TGTGCCAGCACCTACATTCCACAGTTCCAAGAGACCCAGTACTTC
TRBV4-1	NA	few	TRBJ2-7	CASSQVLPGEKHEQYF	TGCGCCAGCAGCCAAGTGTTGCCAGGGGAGAAGCACGAGCAGTACTTC
TRBV3-1/TRBV3-2	NA	few	TRBJ2-3	CASSQDGLGADTQYF	TGTGCCAGCAGCCAAGATGGCCTAGGGGCAGATACGCAGTATTTT
TRBV12-5	NA	NA	TRBJ2-4	CASGLVLQPAKNIQYF	TGTGCTAGTGGTTTGGTGTTACAGCCCGCCAAAAACATTCAGTACTTC
TRBV29-1	NA	NA	TRBJ1-1	CSVQQQGRNTEAFF	TGCAGCGTTCAACAACAGGGCAGGAACACTGAAGCTTTCTTT
TRBV19	NA	NA	TRBJ2-1	CASSITDEQFF	TGTGCCAGTAGTATCACTGATGAGCAGTTCTTC
TRBV5-1	TRBD1	NA	TRBJ2-2	CASSLPGGSAGELFF	TGCGCCAGCAGCTTGCCAGGGGGCTCTGCCGGGGAGCTGTTTTTT
TRBV6-5	NA	once	TRBJ2-7	CASSYSTPGYEQYF	TGTGCCAGCAGTTACTCGACGCCAGGCTACGAGCAGTACTTC
TRBV6-5	TRBD1	NA	TRBJ1-6	CASGTTGANSPLHF	TGTGCCAGCGGTACGACAGGGGCCAATTCACCCCTCCACTTT
TRBV24-1	NA	NA	TRBJ2-7	CATSDLSGAYEQYF	TGTGCCACCAGTGACCTATCGGGTGCCTACGAGCAGTACTTC
TRBV6-6	NA	NA	TRBJ2-1	CASSYGRGKPNEQFF	TGTGCCAGCAGTTACGGCAGGGGAAAGCCCAATGAGCAGTTCTTC
TRBV4-1	TRBD1	NA	TRBJ2-7	CASSQTGTGTYEQYF	TGCGCCAGCAGCCAAACCGGGACAGGTACCTACGAGCAGTACTTC
TRBV11-2	TRBD1	NA	TRBJ2-3	CASSSTGRYITDTQYF	TGTGCCAGCAGCTCGACAGGGCGGTATATCACAGATACGCAGTATTTT
TRBV19	TRBD2	NA	TRBJ2-1	CASSINSGGSSYNEQFF	TGTGCCAGTAGTATAAATAGCGGGGGGTCCTCCTACAATGAGCAGTTCTTC
TRBV15	TRBD1	NA	TRBJ1-1	CATSSAPDRENTEAFF	TGTGCCACCAGCAGCGCGCCGGACAGGGAAAACACTGAAGCTTTCTTT